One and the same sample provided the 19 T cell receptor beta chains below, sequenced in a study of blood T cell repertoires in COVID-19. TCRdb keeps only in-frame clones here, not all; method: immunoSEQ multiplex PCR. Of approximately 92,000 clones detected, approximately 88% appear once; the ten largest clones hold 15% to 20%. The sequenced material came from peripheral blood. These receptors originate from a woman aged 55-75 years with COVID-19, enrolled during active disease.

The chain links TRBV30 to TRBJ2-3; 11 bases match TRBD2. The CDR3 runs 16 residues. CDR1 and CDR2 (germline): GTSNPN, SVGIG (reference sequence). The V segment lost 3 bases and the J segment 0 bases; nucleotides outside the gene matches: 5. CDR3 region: CAWRRGLAGSTDTQYF. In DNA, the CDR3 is TGTGCCTGGAGGAGAGGACTAGCGGGCAGCACAGATACGCAGTATTTT.

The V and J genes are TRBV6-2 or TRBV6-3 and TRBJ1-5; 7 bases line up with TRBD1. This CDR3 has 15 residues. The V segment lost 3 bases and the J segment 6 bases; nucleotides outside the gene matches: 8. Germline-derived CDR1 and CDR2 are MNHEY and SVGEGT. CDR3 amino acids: CASSYRGLRGQPQHF. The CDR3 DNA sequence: TGTGCCAGCAGTTATAGGGGGCTACGTGGTCAGCCCCAGCATTTT.

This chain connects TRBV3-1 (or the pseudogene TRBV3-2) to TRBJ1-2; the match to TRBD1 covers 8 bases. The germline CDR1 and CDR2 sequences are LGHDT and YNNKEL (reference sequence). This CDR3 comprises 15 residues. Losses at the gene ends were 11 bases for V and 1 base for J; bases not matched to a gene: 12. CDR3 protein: CASRGRGLFNYGYTF. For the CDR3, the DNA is TGTGCCTCAAGGGGCAGGGGGCTCTTTAACTATGGCTACACCTTC.

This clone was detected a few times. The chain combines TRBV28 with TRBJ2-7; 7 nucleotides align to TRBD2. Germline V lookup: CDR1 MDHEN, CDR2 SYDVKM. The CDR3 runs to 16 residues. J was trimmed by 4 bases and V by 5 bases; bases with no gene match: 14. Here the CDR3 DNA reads TGTGCCAGCAGTACCCCCGGTGAGGCGGGAGTTTACGAGCAGTACTTC. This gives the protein CASSTPGEAGVYEQYF.

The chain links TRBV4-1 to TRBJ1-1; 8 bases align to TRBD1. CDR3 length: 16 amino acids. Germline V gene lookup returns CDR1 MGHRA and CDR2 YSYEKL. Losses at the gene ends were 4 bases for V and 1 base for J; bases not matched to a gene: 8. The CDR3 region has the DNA TGCGCCAGCAGCCCCGGCCAGGGGGCACGGAACACTGAAGCTTTCTTT. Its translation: CASSPGQGARNTEAFF.

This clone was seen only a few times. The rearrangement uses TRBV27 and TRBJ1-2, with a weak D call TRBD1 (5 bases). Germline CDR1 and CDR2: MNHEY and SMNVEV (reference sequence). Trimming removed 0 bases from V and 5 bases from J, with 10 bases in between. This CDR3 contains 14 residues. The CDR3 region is CASSLSSGTYGYTF. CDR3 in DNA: TGTGCCAGCAGTTTATCGAGCGGGACTTATGGCTACACCTTC.

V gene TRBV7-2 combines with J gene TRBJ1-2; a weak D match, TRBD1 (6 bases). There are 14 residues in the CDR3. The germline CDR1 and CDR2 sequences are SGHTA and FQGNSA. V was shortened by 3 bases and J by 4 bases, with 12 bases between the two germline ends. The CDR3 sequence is CASSLGGLGYGYTF. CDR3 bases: TGTGCCAGCAGCTTGGGGGGGCTAGGCTATGGCTACACCTTC.

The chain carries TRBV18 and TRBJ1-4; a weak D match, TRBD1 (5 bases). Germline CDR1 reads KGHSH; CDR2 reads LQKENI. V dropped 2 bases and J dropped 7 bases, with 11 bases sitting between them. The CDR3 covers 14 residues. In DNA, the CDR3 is TGTGCCAGCTCACCAGCAAGTACAGGTGAAAAACTGTTTTTT. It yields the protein CASSPASTGEKLFF.

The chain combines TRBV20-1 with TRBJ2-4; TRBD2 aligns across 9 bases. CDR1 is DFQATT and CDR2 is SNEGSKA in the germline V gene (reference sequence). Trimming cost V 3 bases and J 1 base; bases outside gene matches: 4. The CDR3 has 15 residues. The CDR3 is CSASGGGAAKNIQYF. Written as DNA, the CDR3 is TGCAGTGCTAGTGGCGGGGGGGCGGCCAAAAACATTCAGTACTTC.

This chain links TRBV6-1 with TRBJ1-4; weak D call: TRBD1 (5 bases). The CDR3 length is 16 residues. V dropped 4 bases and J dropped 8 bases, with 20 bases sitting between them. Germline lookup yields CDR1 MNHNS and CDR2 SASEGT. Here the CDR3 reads CASSVRSGGAPEKLFF. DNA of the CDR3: TGTGCCAGCAGTGTTAGATCGGGCGGGGCTCCAGAAAAACTGTTTTTT.

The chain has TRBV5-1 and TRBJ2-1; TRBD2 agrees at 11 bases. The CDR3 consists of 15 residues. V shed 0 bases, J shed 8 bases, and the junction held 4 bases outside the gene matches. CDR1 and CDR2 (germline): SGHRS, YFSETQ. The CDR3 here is CASSLEASGGHEQFF. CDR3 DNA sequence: TGCGCCAGCAGCTTGGAGGCTAGCGGGGGGCATGAGCAGTTCTTC.

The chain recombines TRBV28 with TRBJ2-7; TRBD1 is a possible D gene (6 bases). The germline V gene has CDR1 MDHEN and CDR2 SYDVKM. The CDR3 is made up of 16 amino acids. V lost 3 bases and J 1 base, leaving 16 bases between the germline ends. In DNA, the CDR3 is TGTGCCAGCAGTTTTGGGCCCGGACAGATATCCTACGAGCAGTACTTC. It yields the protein CASSFGPGQISYEQYF. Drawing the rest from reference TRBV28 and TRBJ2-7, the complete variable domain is DVKVTQSSRYLVKRTGEKVFLECVQDMDHENMFWYRQDPGLGLRLIYFSYDVKMKEKGDIPEGYSVSREKKERFSLILESASTNQTSMYLCASSFGPGQISYEQYFGPGTRLTVT.

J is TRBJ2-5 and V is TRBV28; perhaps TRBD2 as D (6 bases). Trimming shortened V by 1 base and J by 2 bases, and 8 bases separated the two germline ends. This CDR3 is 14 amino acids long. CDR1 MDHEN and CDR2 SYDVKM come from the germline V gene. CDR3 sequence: CASSLLGGQETQYF. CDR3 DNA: TGTGCCAGCAGTTTATTGGGGGGACAAGAGACCCAGTACTTC.

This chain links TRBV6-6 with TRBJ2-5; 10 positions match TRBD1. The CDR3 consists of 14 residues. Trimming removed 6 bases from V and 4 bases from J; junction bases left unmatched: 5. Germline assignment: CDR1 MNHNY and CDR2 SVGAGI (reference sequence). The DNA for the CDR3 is TGTGCCAGCAGACGAGACAGGGGGCGAGAGACCCAGTACTTC. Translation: CASRRDRGRETQYF.

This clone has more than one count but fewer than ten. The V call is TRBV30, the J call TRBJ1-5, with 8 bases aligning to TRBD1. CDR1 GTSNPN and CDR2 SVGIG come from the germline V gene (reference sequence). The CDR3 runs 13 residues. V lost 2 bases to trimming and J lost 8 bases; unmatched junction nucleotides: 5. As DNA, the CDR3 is TGTGCCTGGAGTCCAGCAGGGGGCGAGCCCCAGCATTTT. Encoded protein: CAWSPAGGEPQHF. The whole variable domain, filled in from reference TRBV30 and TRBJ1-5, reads SQTIHQWPATLVQPVGSPLSLECTVEGTSNPNLYWYRQAAGRGLQLLFYSVGIGQISSEVPQNLSASRPQDRQFILSSKKLLLSDSGFYLCAWSPAGGEPQHFGDGTRLSIL.

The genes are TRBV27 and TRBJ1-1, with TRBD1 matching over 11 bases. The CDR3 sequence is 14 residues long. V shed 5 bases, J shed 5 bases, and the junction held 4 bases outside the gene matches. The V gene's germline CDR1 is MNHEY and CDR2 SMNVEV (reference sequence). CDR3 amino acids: CASSTGTGGTEAFF. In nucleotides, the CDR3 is TGTGCCAGCAGTACAGGGACAGGGGGGACTGAAGCTTTCTTT.

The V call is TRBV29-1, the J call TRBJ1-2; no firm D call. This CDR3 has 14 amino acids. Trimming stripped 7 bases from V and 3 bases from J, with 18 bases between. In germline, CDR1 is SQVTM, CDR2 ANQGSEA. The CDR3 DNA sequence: TGCAGCGCCGAGCGGACGTCGACCTACTATGGCTACACCTTC. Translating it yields CSAERTSTYYGYTF.

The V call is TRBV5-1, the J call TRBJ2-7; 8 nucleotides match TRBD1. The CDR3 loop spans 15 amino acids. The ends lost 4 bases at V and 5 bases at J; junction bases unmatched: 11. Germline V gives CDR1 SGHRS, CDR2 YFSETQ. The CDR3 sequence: CASSARQGSLHEQYF. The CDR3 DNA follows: TGCGCCAGCAGCGCCAGACAGGGGTCACTCCACGAGCAGTACTTC. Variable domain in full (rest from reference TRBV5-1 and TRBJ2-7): KAGVTQTPRYLIKTRGQQVTLSCSPISGHRSVSWYQQTPGQGLQFLFEYFSETQRNKGNFPGRFSGRQFSNSRSEMNVSTLELGDSALYLCASSARQGSLHEQYFGPGTRLTVT.

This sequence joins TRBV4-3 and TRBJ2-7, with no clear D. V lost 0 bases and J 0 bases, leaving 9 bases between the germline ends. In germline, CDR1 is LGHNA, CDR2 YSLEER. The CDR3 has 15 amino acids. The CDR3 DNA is TGCGCCAGCAGCCAAGAGGCCGGGTTCTCCTACGAGCAGTACTTC. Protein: CASSQEAGFSYEQYF.